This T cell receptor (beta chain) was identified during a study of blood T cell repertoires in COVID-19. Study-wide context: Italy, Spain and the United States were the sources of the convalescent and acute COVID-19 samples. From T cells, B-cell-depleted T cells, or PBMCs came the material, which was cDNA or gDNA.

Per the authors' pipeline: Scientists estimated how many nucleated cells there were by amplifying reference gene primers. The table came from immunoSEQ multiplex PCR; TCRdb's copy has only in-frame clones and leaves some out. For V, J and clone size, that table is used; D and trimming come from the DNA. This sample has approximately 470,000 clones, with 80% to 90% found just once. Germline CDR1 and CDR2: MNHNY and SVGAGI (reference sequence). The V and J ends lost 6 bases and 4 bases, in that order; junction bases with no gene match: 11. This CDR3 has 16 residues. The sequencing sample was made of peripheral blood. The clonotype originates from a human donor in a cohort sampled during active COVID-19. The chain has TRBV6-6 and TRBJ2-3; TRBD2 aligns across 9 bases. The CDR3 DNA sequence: TGTGCCAGCAGACCCTTTGCGGGAGGGCCTGCAGATACGCAGTATTTT. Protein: CASRPFAGGPADTQYF.